Presented here are 28 T cell receptor beta chains from one specimen sequenced in a study of blood T cell repertoires in COVID-19. The protocol was immunoSEQ multiplex PCR, while the TCRdb copy is restricted to in-frame clones and leaves out a portion. The table has around 160,000 clones, 65% to 85% seen once; the top ten hold about an eighth. The sequencing sample was made of peripheral blood. The receptors here all came from a man between 60 and 75 years old with active or convalescent COVID-19.

The rearrangement uses TRBV19 and TRBJ2-3, with TRBD2 as a possible D gene (5 bases). Germline-derived CDR1 and CDR2 are LNHDA and SQIVND (reference sequence). CDR3 length: 15 amino acids. Trimming removed 6 bases from V and 4 bases from J, with 17 bases in between. The CDR3 sequence is CASRLGGLSADTQYF. The CDR3 nucleotides are TGTGCCAGTAGACTAGGTGGACTCAGCGCAGATACGCAGTATTTT.

V is TRBV7-7 and J is TRBJ2-1; TRBD2 aligns across 8 bases. This CDR3 contains 16 residues. Trimming at V came to 3 bases and at J to 6 bases, leaving 10 bases not matched to a gene. The germline V gene has CDR1 SSHAT and CDR2 FNYEAQ (reference sequence). The DNA of the CDR3 is TGTGCCAGCAGCTTGGCCCCGGGACTAGGATTCAATGAGCAGTTCTTC. It translates to CASSLAPGLGFNEQFF.

The V gene is TRBV16, the J gene TRBJ1-5; 7 bases agree with TRBD1. Germline CDR1 reads KGHSY; CDR2 reads FQNENV. The trim removed 2 bases at V and 6 bases at J, leaving 10 bases unmatched. The CDR3 is 16 amino acids. The CDR3 DNA reads as TGTGCCAGCAGCCAAAAGGACAGGCCGGTGGGTCAGCCCCAGCATTTT. It translates to CASSQKDRPVGQPQHF.

This chain connects TRBV11-2 to TRBJ1-3; no clear D gene. V shed 7 bases and J shed 0 bases, with 7 bases lying between them. Germline-derived CDR1 and CDR2 are SGHAT and FQNNGV. CDR3 length equals 13 residues. For the CDR3, the DNA is TGTGCCAGCAACCAGAACTCTGGAAACACCATATATTTT. Translation: CASNQNSGNTIYF.

Worth noting for this clone: The junction differs from germline at one of its ends, possibly a read error. The chain has TRBV19 and TRBJ2-2, with D maybe TRBD2 (6 bases). The CDR3 consists of 14 residues. Germline assignment: CDR1 LNHDA and CDR2 SQIVND (reference sequence). The DNA for the CDR3 is TGTGCCACTAGTAGGCGGGGGAACACCGGGGAGCTGTTTTTT. Translation: CATSRRGNTGELFF.

As DNA, the CDR3 is TGTGCCAGCAGCAAGCTGACAGGGTCCTACGAGCAGTACTTC. It translates to CASSKLTGSYEQYF. The genes are TRBV11-2 and TRBJ2-7; TRBD1 agrees at 7 bases. The V and J ends lost 5 bases and 1 base, in that order; junction bases with no gene match: 5. The CDR3 loop spans 14 amino acids. In germline, CDR1 is SGHAT, CDR2 FQNNGV.

The genes are TRBV18 and TRBJ2-1; a weak D match, TRBD1 (6 bases). Looked up from germline, CDR1 is KGHSH and CDR2 is LQKENI. CDR3 length: 16 residues. The ends were cut back, 2 bases at V and 5 bases at J, with 16 bases in the middle. CDR3 residues: CASSPTGPVADNEQFF. Here the CDR3 DNA reads TGTGCCAGCTCACCAACAGGGCCCGTGGCCGACAATGAGCAGTTCTTC.

CDR3 loop: CASSLRGTDYNEQFF. CDR3 nucleotide sequence: TGTGCCAGCAGCTTAAGGGGGACGGATTACAATGAGCAGTTCTTC. The chain recombines TRBV11-3 with TRBJ2-1; the D gene is possibly TRBD1 (6 bases). Germline V lookup: CDR1 SGHNT, CDR2 YENEEA. Between the trimmed V and J ends, which lost 2 bases and 4 bases, there was a span of 12 bases. The CDR3 length is 15 residues.

CDR3 amino acids: CASSQRTGRSEQYF. CDR3 nucleotides: TGTGCCAGCAGCCAAAGGACAGGGAGGAGCGAGCAGTACTTC. The rearrangement uses TRBV4-2 and TRBJ2-7, with TRBD1 matching over 8 bases. V dropped 2 bases and J dropped 6; count of bases not matched to a gene: 6. Germline V gene sequence: CDR1 LGHNA, CDR2 YNFKEQ. CDR3 size: 14 residues.

Notes on this clone: This same CDR3 is encoded by further DNA sequences in the sample. The rearrangement joins TRBV20-1 to TRBJ2-5, with 7 bases aligning to TRBD2. Germline values: CDR1 DFQATT, CDR2 SNEGSKA (reference sequence). The CDR3 length is 11 residues. V trimming: 6 bases; J trimming: 5 bases; junction bases outside the gene matches: 3. The CDR3 coding sequence is TGCAGTGCACGGCGGGGGGAGACCCAGTACTTC. Its translation is CSARRGETQYF.

The V and J genes are TRBV18 and TRBJ1-5; D uncertain. The CDR3 is 12 residues long. V lost 6 bases to trimming and J lost 4 bases, with 7 bases between them. Germline V gene sequence: CDR1 KGHSH, CDR2 LQKENI. CDR3 in DNA: TGTGCCAGCTCCGTCGAGAATCAGCCCCAGCATTTT. Its protein product is CASSVENQPQHF.

This clone was counted once. The rearrangement links TRBV27 to TRBJ2-7; TRBD1 agrees at 8 bases. The germline CDR1 and CDR2 sequences are MNHEY and SMNVEV (reference sequence). The CDR3 has 15 residues. V was clipped by 0 bases and J by 2 bases; unmatched bases: 3. The chain's CDR3 is CASSLSWTGTYEQYF. CDR3 coding DNA: TGTGCCAGCAGTTTATCATGGACAGGGACCTACGAGCAGTACTTC.

This rearrangement joins TRBV24-1 to TRBJ2-3; TRBD2 is a possible D gene (6 bases). The CDR3 extends over 13 amino acids. Trimming shortened V by 5 bases and J by 2 bases, and 7 bases separated the two germline ends. Germline CDR1 is KGHDR and CDR2 is SFDVKD. The CDR3 reads CATSGDSTDTQYF. The CDR3 DNA follows: TGTGCCACCAGTGGGGACTCCACAGATACGCAGTATTTT.

V and J are TRBV6-5 and TRBJ1-6, with TRBD1 as a possible D gene (5 bases). V lost 4 bases and J 10 bases, leaving 20 bases between the germline ends. CDR3 length: 16 amino acids. The V gene's germline CDR1 is MNHEY and CDR2 SVGAGI. The CDR3 sequence is CASSSDPGSAESPLHF. In DNA, the CDR3 is TGTGCCAGCAGTTCCGACCCAGGGTCGGCGGAATCACCCCTCCACTTT.

The chain is built from TRBV4-1 and TRBJ1-2; D gene ambiguous. Looked up from germline, CDR1 is MGHRA and CDR2 is YSYEKL. Trimming removed 1 base from V and 2 bases from J, with 8 bases in between. There are 14 residues in the CDR3. CDR3 residues: CASSQVTENYGYTF. For the CDR3, the DNA is TGCGCCAGCAGCCAAGTAACAGAAAACTATGGCTACACCTTC.

The V gene is TRBV18, the J gene TRBJ1-1; 7 nucleotides line up with TRBD1. V was pared by 3 bases and J by 11 bases, with 18 bases of the junction left unmatched. From germline, CDR1 is KGHSH and CDR2 LQKENI. CDR3 length equals 16 residues. CDR3 residues: CASSPQTAGQSLGAFF. CDR3 nucleotide sequence: TGTGCCAGCTCACCGCAGACGGCGGGACAGTCTTTGGGGGCTTTCTTT. Full variable domain (outside the CDR3, taken from reference TRBV18 and TRBJ1-1): NAGVMQNPRHLVRRRGQEARLRCSPMKGHSHVYWYRQLPEEGLKFMVYLQKENIIDESGMPKERFSAEFPKEGPSILRIQQVVRGDSAAYFCASSPQTAGQSLGAFFGQGTRLTVV.

The chain links TRBV28 to TRBJ2-5; D may be TRBD2 (5 bases). Per germline, CDR1 MDHEN and CDR2 SYDVKM. The V end lost 3 bases, the J end lost 3 bases, and 8 bases lay between the germline ends. The CDR3 totals 13 residues. CDR3 in DNA: TGTGCCAGCAGTTTCGAAGCGGAAGAGACCCAGTACTTC. Its translation is CASSFEAEETQYF. Combining the CDR3 with reference TRBV28 and TRBJ2-5 gives the whole variable domain DVKVTQSSRYLVKRTGEKVFLECVQDMDHENMFWYRQDPGLGLRLIYFSYDVKMKEKGDIPEGYSVSREKKERFSLILESASTNQTSMYLCASSFEAEETQYFGPGTRLLVL.

The chain is built from TRBV9 and TRBJ1-3, with 8 bases matching TRBD1. There are 15 residues in the CDR3. Germline V lookup: CDR1 SGDLS, CDR2 YYNGEE. The ends lost 3 bases at V and 0 bases at J; junction bases unmatched: 2. The DNA of the CDR3 is TGTGCCAGCAGCGGGACAGGGTACTCTGGAAACACCATATATTTT. Amino acids: CASSGTGYSGNTIYF.

This chain connects TRBV3-1 (or the pseudogene TRBV3-2) to TRBJ2-7; D might be TRBD2 (5 bases). The CDR3 is 13 amino acids. The germline gives CDR1 LGHDT, CDR2 YNNKEL (reference sequence). The ends were cut back, 4 bases at V and 2 bases at J, with 9 bases in the middle. The CDR3 region is CASSPREAYEQYF. CDR3 DNA sequence: TGTGCCAGCAGCCCCCGGGAAGCCTACGAGCAGTACTTC.

This clone was observed at least ten times. The genes are TRBV5-6 and TRBJ1-2; D is perhaps TRBD1 (6 bases). V lost 4 bases to trimming and J lost 8 bases, with 21 bases between them. Germline V gives CDR1 SGHDT, CDR2 YYEEEE. This CDR3 is built from 15 residues. In DNA form, the CDR3 reads TGTGCCAGCAGCCTGGGTTCGTTTGGGGGCCGGGGCTACACCTTC. This codes for CASSLGSFGGRGYTF.

The rearrangement uses TRBV30 and TRBJ2-1; D is unclear. The CDR3 has 11 amino acids. The germline gives CDR1 GTSNPN, CDR2 SVGIG (reference sequence). Trimming shortened V by 4 bases and J by 8 bases, and 9 bases separated the two germline ends. This CDR3 reads CAWKQQDEQFF. In DNA, the CDR3 is TGTGCCTGGAAACAGCAGGATGAGCAGTTCTTC.

For this clone: The junction departs from the called germline gene at one end, perhaps through a read error. V usage is TRBV7-3 and J usage is TRBJ2-2, with D unclear. This CDR3 has 13 residues. Germline CDR1 reads SGHTA; CDR2 reads FQGTGA. DNA of the CDR3: TGTGCCAGCAGCCTAACCATTACCGGGGAGCTGTTTTTT. It specifies CASSLTITGELFF.

The CDR3 DNA follows: TGTGCCAGCCACCCTTTAGGGGGGGATGAGCAGTTCTTC. Protein: CASHPLGGDEQFF. V usage is TRBV19 and J usage is TRBJ2-1; tentative D call: TRBD2 (7 bases). Germline V CDR1 and CDR2: LNHDA, SQIVND (reference sequence). This CDR3 is 13 amino acids long. The germline V and J ends were trimmed by 9 bases and 8 bases, with 17 bases remaining between them.

The chain combines TRBV19 with TRBJ2-2; tentatively, D is TRBD1 (5 bases). Trimming cost V 6 bases and J 3 bases, with 14 bases left between them. The V gene's germline CDR1 is LNHDA and CDR2 SQIVND (reference sequence). The CDR3 length is 15 residues. In DNA form, the CDR3 reads TGTGCCAGTAGCAAGTTCGACAGCGACACCGGGGAGCTGTTTTTT. Translated, it gives CASSKFDSDTGELFF.

This clone has a single count. The V gene is TRBV6-1, the J gene TRBJ1-5, with D possibly being TRBD1 (5 bases). The germline V gene has CDR1 MNHNS and CDR2 SASEGT. Trimming stripped 0 bases from V and 9 bases from J, with 18 bases between. The CDR3 loop spans 16 amino acids. The CDR3 coding sequence is TGTGCCAGCAGTGAAGCTGGGGACTCCAAAGCTTGGCCCCAGCATTTT. Its protein is CASSEAGDSKAWPQHF.

This clone appeared once. The chain carries TRBV6-5 and TRBJ1-6; D uncertain. The CDR3 length is 15 residues. Deletions cut 6 bases from V and 9 bases from J, with 18 bases between. The germline V gene encodes CDR1 MNHEY and CDR2 SVGAGI. The CDR3 DNA reads TGTGCCAGCAGCCGCCCACGAGGGATGGCTTCACCCCTCCACTTT. Translating gives CASSRPRGMASPLHF.

V is TRBV10-3 and J is TRBJ2-1; 9 bases align to TRBD2. Germline V CDR1 and CDR2: ENHRY, SYGVKD. This CDR3 spans 14 amino acids. V was pared by 7 bases and J by 1 base, with 2 bases of the junction left unmatched. The chain's CDR3 is CAINSGRSYNEQFF. DNA of the CDR3: TGTGCCATCAACAGCGGGAGGTCCTACAATGAGCAGTTCTTC.

This chain uses TRBV21-1 with TRBJ2-7; the table gives TRBD2 as D, unverified against the DNA. TRBV21-1 is termed a pseudogene. This CDR3 has 14 residues. CDR3 protein: CASSRRLVSYEQYF. CDR3 DNA sequence: TGTGCCAGCAGCCGCCGACTAGTCTCCTACGAGCAGTACTTC.